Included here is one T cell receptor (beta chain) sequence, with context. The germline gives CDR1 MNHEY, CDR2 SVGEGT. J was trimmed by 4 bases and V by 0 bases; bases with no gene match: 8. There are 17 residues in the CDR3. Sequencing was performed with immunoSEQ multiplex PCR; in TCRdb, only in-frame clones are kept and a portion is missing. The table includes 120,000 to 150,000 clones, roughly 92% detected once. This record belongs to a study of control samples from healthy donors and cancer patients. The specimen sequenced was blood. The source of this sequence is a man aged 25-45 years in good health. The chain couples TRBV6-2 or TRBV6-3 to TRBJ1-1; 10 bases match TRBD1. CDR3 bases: TGTGCCAGCAGTTACTCACTGGGACAGGGGATCCGCACTGAAGCTTTCTTT. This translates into CASSYSLGQGIRTEAFF.